Listed below are T cell receptor beta chains from one sample, sequenced in a study of memory CD8 T cells in hepatitis C reinfection. Generated by immunoSEQ multiplex PCR, the TCRdb table keeps only in-frame clones and is missing some. The repertoire holds over 45,000 clones, with over 85% as singletons. Input material: naive CD8+ T cells sorted from blood. These receptors were obtained from a man younger than 35 with hepatitis C virus infection. CDR3s include the opening cysteine and the closing phenylalanine or tryptophan. Fields, in order: clone size, J gene, D gene, V gene, CDR3 protein, CDR3 DNA. D genes are given only for firm matches. The listing skips clone size in some rows; elsewhere it reads once, few, many or a size class.

>.|TRBJ1-5|.|TRBV6-7
CASSYSKQYSNQPQHF
TGTGCCAGCAGTTACTCGAAACAGTATAGCAATCAGCCCCAGCATTTT
>.|TRBJ2-2|.|TRBV7-9
CASSFIGGSGELFF
TGTGCCAGCAGCTTTATCGGGGGATCCGGGGAGCTGTTTTTT
>.|TRBJ2-7|.|TRBV10-3
CAISEWGLRRSYEQYF
TGTGCCATCAGTGAGTGGGGCCTCCGACGATCCTACGAGCAGTACTTC
>once|TRBJ2-7|TRBD1|TRBV11-2
CASSTGQPYEQYF
TGTGCCAGCAGCACGGGACAGCCCTACGAGCAGTACTTC
>.|TRBJ2-7|.|TRBV27
CASSLGPSYEQYF
TGTGCCAGCTCCCTTGGCCCCTCCTACGAGCAGTACTTC
>.|TRBJ2-1|.|TRBV4-1
CASSQAPPAAEQFF
TGCGCCAGCAGCCAAGCCCCCCCTGCGGCTGAGCAGTTCTTC
>.|TRBJ1-6|.|TRBV6-4
CASSDRDFSPLHF
TGTGCCAGCAGTGACAGGGACTTTTCACCCCTCCACTTT
>.|TRBJ2-1|TRBD1|TRBV18
CASSPGTGPHNEQFF
TGTGCCAGCTCACCCGGGACAGGGCCCCACAATGAGCAGTTCTTC
>.|TRBJ2-2|.|TRBV14
CASSQLEDSTGTGELFF
TGTGCCAGCAGCCAACTCGAGGATTCGACCGGGACCGGGGAGCTGTTTTTT
>.|TRBJ1-1|.|TRBV19
CAVQRGAGSTEAFF
TGTGCCGTCCAACGGGGGGCAGGGTCCACTGAAGCTTTCTTT
>.|TRBJ2-1|.|TRBV9
CASSVGGGATTEQFF
TGTGCCAGCAGCGTAGGTGGCGGGGCGACCACTGAGCAGTTCTTC
>.|TRBJ2-1|TRBD1|TRBV27
CASSIGGAYGDNEQFF
TGTGCCAGCAGCATAGGGGGCGCCTATGGGGACAATGAGCAGTTCTTC
>.|TRBJ2-2|TRBD2|TRBV4-1
CASSSHSGRLAGELFF
TGCGCCAGCAGCTCACATAGCGGGAGATTGGCCGGGGAGCTGTTTTTT
>.|TRBJ1-2|TRBD1|TRBV4-1
CASSQVAGGNYGYTF
TGCGCCAGCAGCCAAGTGGCAGGGGGAAACTATGGCTACACCTTC
>.|TRBJ1-1|TRBD1|TRBV9
CASSVVDRGYTEAFF
TGTGCCAGCAGCGTAGTTGACAGGGGGTACACTGAAGCTTTCTTT
>.|TRBJ2-1|.|TRBV28
CASTSRINEQFF
TGTGCCAGCACCTCGCGGATCAATGAGCAGTTCTTC
>.|TRBJ2-7|.|TRBV27
CASRSRTDYEQYF
TGTGCCAGCAGGTCTCGAACAGACTACGAGCAGTACTTC
>.|TRBJ1-3|.|TRBV7-9
CASSSPGYNTIYF
TGTGCCAGCAGCTCCCCAGGGTATAACACCATATATTTT
>.|TRBJ2-1|.|TRBV5-1
CASTLLENEQFF
TGCGCCAGCACTCTACTAGAGAATGAGCAGTTCTTC
>.|TRBJ1-1|.|TRBV4-1
CASSTLAGGLEAFF
TGCGCCAGCAGCACCCTTGCGGGTGGGCTTGAAGCTTTCTTT
>.|TRBJ2-3|TRBD1|TRBV4-1
CASSGDRGYTDTQYF
TGCGCCAGCAGCGGTGACAGGGGATATACGGATACGCAGTATTTT
>few|TRBJ1-1|TRBD1|TRBV6-6
CASSSGQLENTEAFF
TGTGCCAGCAGTTCGGGACAGTTGGAGAACACTGAAGCTTTCTTT
>.|TRBJ1-6|.|TRBV19
CASSQTAGGRALHF
TGTGCCAGTAGTCAGACGGCCGGGGGAAGGGCCCTCCACTTT
>few|TRBJ2-2|.|TRBV10-1
CASSESGRGGGELFF
TGCGCCAGCAGTGAGTCGGGCAGGGGCGGCGGGGAGCTGTTTTTT
>once|TRBJ2-3|TRBD2|TRBV19
CASKESGGASPPDTQYF
TGTGCCAGTAAAGAAAGCGGGGGGGCCTCTCCCCCAGATACGCAGTATTTT
>.|TRBJ1-2|TRBD1|TRBV20-1
CSATLTGRYTF
TGCAGTGCTACCCTGACAGGGCGCTACACCTTC
>.|TRBJ1-5|.|TRBV15
CATSRGARDSNQPQHF
TGTGCCACCAGCAGGGGGGCTAGGGATAGCAATCAGCCCCAGCATTTT
>.|TRBJ2-2|.|TRBV10-3
CAISFGEGDTSTGELFF
TGTGCCATCAGCTTCGGGGAAGGCGACACCTCCACCGGGGAGCTGTTTTTT
>.|TRBJ2-2|TRBD1|TRBV6-5
CASRDRGDGELFF
TGTGCCAGCAGAGACAGGGGGGACGGGGAGCTGTTTTTT
>.|TRBJ2-1|TRBD2|TRBV6-5
CASSQGLAGGDEQFF
TGTGCCAGCAGTCAAGGACTAGCGGGAGGCGATGAGCAGTTCTTC
>.|TRBJ2-7|TRBD2|TRBV6-1
CASSDWTSGTLNPHEQYF
TGTGCCAGCAGTGACTGGACTAGCGGGACCTTGAATCCCCACGAGCAGTACTTC
>once|TRBJ2-5|.|TRBV7-6
CASTKGSLGETQYF
TGTGCCAGCACAAAGGGGTCTTTAGGGGAGACCCAGTACTTC
>.|TRBJ1-2|.|TRBV28
CASSLYVQEEDYGYTF
TGTGCCAGCAGTTTGTATGTTCAAGAGGAGGACTATGGCTACACCTTC